The entry below gives a single T cell receptor (beta chain) sequence along with its context. The antigen is unknown. Genomic DNA was employed as the template in profiling TCR beta VDJ and CDR3. Each CDR3 protein gets one entry after TCRdb re-called the reads with MiXCR. This sample yields some 200,000 distinct CDR3 sequences, of which almost 50% are seen a single time; about 20% belongs to the top ten. CDR1 DFQATT and CDR2 SNEGSKA come from the germline V gene (reference sequence). Deletions cut 3 bases from V and 4 bases from J, with 18 bases between. This CDR3 comprises 15 residues. This sample is drawn from a study of CD8+CD57+ T cells in acquired aplastic anemia. The overall study: Mean DNA quantity obtained from sorted CD4+ and CD8+ cells was about 3.5 ug.

Study-wide points: Patients versus controls showed no significant CD8+ Simpson's diversity difference.

The sequenced patients had an expansion of CD8+CD57+ cells seen by flow cytometry. This TCR came from a human donor with aplastic anemia. The sample was sorted CD4+, CD8+, or CD8+CD57+ T cells (not recorded which) from PBMCs. This chain joins TRBV20-1 and TRBJ2-5; D remains ambiguous. CDR3 loop: CSARPGQSRGETQYF. Written as DNA, the CDR3 is TGCAGTGCTAGGCCGGGTCAGTCCCGTGGAGAGACCCAGTACTTC.